This T cell receptor beta chain was captured in a study of early T cells in non-severe SARS-CoV-2 infection. Study at large: Unpaired chains resulted from sequencing bulk RNA of unsorted whole blood.

The CDR3 runs to 15 residues. The V gene lost 2 bases and the J gene lost 2 bases, with 10 bases spanning the gap. Germline values: CDR1 LGHDT, CDR2 YNNKEL (reference sequence). The study, taken as a whole, reports: Private and CD4 specificities were missed by VDJdb matching, which favored anti-spike CD8 responses.

The protocol attached unique molecular identifiers to individual cDNA molecules. TCRdb called the 5' RACE reads again in MiXCR, with one record for every CDR3 protein. The sample holds 35,000 to 45,000 distinct CDR3 sequences, 5.5% to 6.5% seen once. In its sample, this clonotype ranks as medium-sized (0.01 to 0.1%). Its antigen is as yet unknown. The chain carries TRBV3-1 and TRBJ2-1; D gene unclear. This TCR derives from an adult who was a healthcare worker with PCR-confirmed SARS-CoV-2 infection or an uninfected control (not recorded which). The sequenced sample consisted of whole blood. CDR3 coding DNA: TGTGCCAGCAGCCAATCGACCTTGACCTACAATGAGCAGTTCTTC. This sequence encodes CASSQSTLTYNEQFF.